These T cell receptor beta chains were read from a single sample in a study of post-analysis software for immune sequencing data. MiXCR was run by TCRdb on the PCR reads, yielding one entry per CDR3 protein. Of about 770,000 distinct CDR3 sequences listed, about 45% are singletons. Sequencing was carried out using blood. The receptors shown here come from a girl aged 5-17 years with multiple sclerosis. CDR3s include the opening cysteine and the closing phenylalanine or tryptophan. A D gene is named only where the DNA matches it firmly. Not every row has a clone size; where given, it reads once, few, many or a size class.

clone size	V gene	D gene	J gene	CDR3 DNA	CDR3 protein
-	TRBV20-1	TRBD2	TRBJ2-7	TGCAGTGCTAGCCCTCTACCGGGACTAGCGGGTTATTCCTACGAGCAGTACTTC	CSASPLPGLAGYSYEQYF
-	TRBV6-1	-	TRBJ1-5	TGTGCCAGCAGTGGGGAACGGGCTAGCAATCAGCCCCAGCATTTT	CASSGERASNQPQHF
-	TRBV20-1	-	TRBJ2-7	TGCAGTGCTAGAGATCGGGAGAAAACCTACGAGCAGTACTTC	CSARDREKTYEQYF
-	TRBV14	-	TRBJ2-7	TGTGCCAGCAGCCAAGTTTTATACGAGCAGTACTTC	CASSQVLYEQYF
-	TRBV10-3	-	TRBJ1-1	TGTGCCATCAGTGAGTATGGAGACACTGAAGCTTTCTTT	CAISEYGDTEAFF
-	TRBV20-1	-	TRBJ1-2	TGCAGTGCTATTCGACAGGCCTCGGATGGCTACACCTTC	CSAIRQASDGYTF
-	TRBV11-2	TRBD2	TRBJ2-1	TGTGCCAGCAGCCTTCTAGCGGGAGGGGTTTATAGCAATGAGCAGTTCTTC	CASSLLAGGVYSNEQFF
-	TRBV7-9	TRBD1	TRBJ2-3	TGTGCCAGCAGCATAGGGGACAGGGATTTACAGGATACGCAGTATTTT	CASSIGDRDLQDTQYF
-	TRBV7-2	TRBD2	TRBJ2-5	TGTGCCAGCAGCGCCCTAGCGGGAGTTCAAGAGACCCAGTACTTC	CASSALAGVQETQYF
-	TRBV3-1	TRBD2	TRBJ2-4	TGTGCCAGCAGCCAAGGACTAGCGGGTGTAGCCAAAAACATTCAGTACTTC	CASSQGLAGVAKNIQYF
-	TRBV6-5	-	TRBJ1-1	TGTGCCAGCATCAACAGCGGAGATACTGAAGCTTTCTTT	CASINSGDTEAFF
-	TRBV7-2	TRBD2	TRBJ2-5	TGTGCCAGCAGCTTAGCCCGTCTAGCGGGGATAGGAGAGACCCAGTACTTC	CASSLARLAGIGETQYF
few	TRBV4-3	TRBD1	TRBJ2-7	TGCGCCAGCAGCCAAGCTGCGTACACAGGGGACGAGCAGTACTTC	CASSQAAYTGDEQYF
-	TRBV29-1	TRBD1	TRBJ2-7	TGCAGCGTCGGACAGGGGGTCGGCGAGCAGTACTTC	CSVGQGVGEQYF
-	TRBV5-1	TRBD2	TRBJ2-5	TGCGCCAGCAGCTTAGGGGCCGGACTAGCCCAAGAGACCCAGTACTTC	CASSLGAGLAQETQYF
many	TRBV4-3	TRBD2	TRBJ2-7	TGCGCCAGCAGCCAGGGACTAGCGGGAGCTCGGGAGCAGTACTTC	CASSQGLAGAREQYF
-	TRBV30	TRBD1	TRBJ1-2	TGTGCCTGGAGCGTTCTGACAGGGGGCGTTGGCTACACCTTC	CAWSVLTGGVGYTF
-	TRBV4-2	-	TRBJ1-1	TGTGCCAGCAGCCAAGGTAAGTTATCGAACACTGAAGCTTTCTTT	CASSQGKLSNTEAFF
-	TRBV7-8	TRBD1	TRBJ1-5	TGTGCCAGCAGCTTAGAGACAGGGGATGATCAGCCCCAGCATTTT	CASSLETGDDQPQHF
-	TRBV20-1	-	TRBJ2-4	TGCAGTGTTTCCCCGCAGGGGCAAAACATTCAGTACTTC	CSVSPQGQNIQYF
few	TRBV15	TRBD2	TRBJ2-7	TGTGCCACCAGCAGAGATAAGGGACTAGGCTACGAGCAGTACTTC	CATSRDKGLGYEQYF
few	TRBV29-1	-	TRBJ2-3	TGCAGCGTTGTGAAGAGGGGCGATACGCAGTATTTT	CSVVKRGDTQYF
-	TRBV9	TRBD2	TRBJ2-7	TGTGCCAGCAGCGTAGAGGGGACTAGCGGGAGAGACGAGCAGTACTTC	CASSVEGTSGRDEQYF
many	TRBV5-5	-	TRBJ2-7	TGTGCCAGCAGCTTGGCCGACTACGAGCAGTACTTC	CASSLADYEQYF
-	TRBV14	-	TRBJ2-4	TGTGCCAGCAGCCAAGGAAGCGTCCTAGCCAAAAACATTCAGTACTTC	CASSQGSVLAKNIQYF
-	TRBV20-1	TRBD2	TRBJ2-1	TGCAGTGCTAGTTCCGGGGTAGCGGGAGTTAATGAGCAGTTCTTC	CSASSGVAGVNEQFF
-	TRBV7-8	TRBD2	TRBJ2-1	TGTGCCAGCAGCATATTTAGACTAGCGGAGGGGGCAAATGAGCAGTTCTTC	CASSIFRLAEGANEQFF
few	TRBV4-2	-	TRBJ2-3	TGTGCCAGCAGAACTACGGGAGTAGCAGATACGCAGTATTTT	CASRTTGVADTQYF
-	TRBV20-1	-	TRBJ2-7	TGCAGTGCGGGCACGCTCTCCCGCTACGAGCAGTACTTC	CSAGTLSRYEQYF
-	TRBV5-5	-	TRBJ2-7	TGTGCCAGCAGCTTGCTGGGGCCAGGACTCTACGAGCAGTACTTC	CASSLLGPGLYEQYF
-	TRBV20-1	-	TRBJ2-3	TGCAGTGCTTCCGACGGGAAACCTTGGGATACGCAGTATTTT	CSASDGKPWDTQYF
-	TRBV20-1	-	TRBJ2-7	TGCAGTGCTATTCTCGATCTCAGGGGAAAGCAGTACTTC	CSAILDLRGKQYF
few	TRBV20-1	TRBD1	TRBJ1-5	TGCAGTGCCTCCGGGACAGGGAGCAATCAGCCCCAGCATTTT	CSASGTGSNQPQHF
few	TRBV19	-	TRBJ1-5	TGTGCCAGTAACCTTGTCAACCGGCCCCAGCATTTT	CASNLVNRPQHF
-	TRBV24-1	TRBD2	TRBJ2-7	TGTGCCACCAGTGCCTGGGGACTAGCGGGCTACGAGCAGTACTTC	CATSAWGLAGYEQYF
-	TRBV7-9	TRBD2	TRBJ2-3	TGTGCCAGCAGCCCGACTAGCAGCGTCACGGATACGCAGTATTTT	CASSPTSSVTDTQYF
few	TRBV20-1	-	TRBJ2-1	TGCAGTGCTAGTGGTCGCGGGGCCTACAATGAGCAGTTCTTC	CSASGRGAYNEQFF
few	TRBV24-1	-	TRBJ2-1	TGTGCCACCAGTGATTCCCCTAACAATGAGCAGTTCTTC	CATSDSPNNEQFF
few	TRBV12-3/TRBV12-4	TRBD2	TRBJ2-7	TGTGCCAGCACCACTAGCGACCGCTACGAGCAGTACTTC	CASTTSDRYEQYF
many	TRBV20-1	-	TRBJ1-2	TGCAGTGCTAGAGATTTTCAGGGTTATGGCTATGGCTACACCTTC	CSARDFQGYGYGYTF
-	TRBV20-1	TRBD2	TRBJ2-1	TGCAGTGCTAGCGACCCGACTAGCGGGAGAACCAAACCCTACAATGAGCAGTTCTTC	CSASDPTSGRTKPYNEQFF
-	TRBV29-1	-	TRBJ2-7	TGCAGCGTCGGGGCAGGGCCCTACGAGCAGTACTTC	CSVGAGPYEQYF
-	TRBV10-3	TRBD2	TRBJ2-7	TGTGCCATCAGCCGGGGGGGGCCTGAGTCTTACGAGCAGTACTTC	CAISRGGPESYEQYF
-	TRBV6-5	-	TRBJ1-4	TGTGCCAGCAGTTCTCTAGCCACGGGGGCTAATGAAAAACTGTTTTTT	CASSSLATGANEKLFF
-	TRBV7-2	TRBD2	TRBJ2-1	TGTGCCAGCAGCTTAATCCGGGAGGGATACAATGAGCAGTTCTTC	CASSLIREGYNEQFF
-	TRBV2	-	TRBJ2-7	TGTGCCAGCAGTGAAATGCAGGGCCCCTACGAGCAGTACTTC	CASSEMQGPYEQYF
-	TRBV20-1	TRBD2	TRBJ2-7	TGCAGTGCTCTCTCTAGCGGGCTCCACTACGAGCAGTACTTC	CSALSSGLHYEQYF
few	TRBV18	-	TRBJ2-7	TGTGCCAGCTCACCACCCGGGCTCCGAAACTACGAGCAGTACTTC	CASSPPGLRNYEQYF
once	TRBV9	TRBD2	TRBJ2-3	TGTGCCAGCAGCGTAGGGACTAGCGCCCGACGAAGCACAGATACGCAGTATTTT	CASSVGTSARRSTDTQYF
-	TRBV7-2	TRBD1	TRBJ2-5	TGTGCCAGCAGCTTAATGGGGACAGACCAAGAGACCCAGTACTTC	CASSLMGTDQETQYF
few	TRBV7-8	-	TRBJ2-3	TGTGCCAGCAGCTTATGGGTAGACCCAGGGGGGACAGATACGCAGTATTTT	CASSLWVDPGGTDTQYF
few	TRBV27	-	TRBJ2-7	TGTGCCAGCAGTTTGCGGGAATCCTACGAGCAGTACTTC	CASSLRESYEQYF
-	TRBV15	-	TRBJ2-3	TGTGCCACCTTCTCGTTAGCGGAAGGGGCAGATACGCAGTATTTT	CATFSLAEGADTQYF
-	TRBV11-2	-	TRBJ2-1	TGTGCCAGCAGCTTAGGGAGAGTTTCGCAAAATGAGCAGTTCTTC	CASSLGRVSQNEQFF